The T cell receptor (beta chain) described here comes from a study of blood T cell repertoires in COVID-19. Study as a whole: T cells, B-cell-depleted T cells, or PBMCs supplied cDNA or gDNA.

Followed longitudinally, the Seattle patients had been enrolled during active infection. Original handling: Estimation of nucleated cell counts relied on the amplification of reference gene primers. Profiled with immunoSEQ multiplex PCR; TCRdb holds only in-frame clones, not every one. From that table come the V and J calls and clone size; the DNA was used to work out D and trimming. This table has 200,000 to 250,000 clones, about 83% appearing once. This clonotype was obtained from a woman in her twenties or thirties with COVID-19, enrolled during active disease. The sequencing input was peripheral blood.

The CDR3 region has the DNA TGTGCCAGCAGTCAAGACGTTAGCGGGGTTATCACAGATACGCAGTATTTT. Translation gives CASSQDVSGVITDTQYF. V is TRBV2 and J is TRBJ2-3; 8 bases fit TRBD2. From germline, CDR1 is SNHLY and CDR2 FYNNEI. This CDR3 region has 17 residues. Trimming cost V 5 bases and J 2 bases; bases outside gene matches: 12.